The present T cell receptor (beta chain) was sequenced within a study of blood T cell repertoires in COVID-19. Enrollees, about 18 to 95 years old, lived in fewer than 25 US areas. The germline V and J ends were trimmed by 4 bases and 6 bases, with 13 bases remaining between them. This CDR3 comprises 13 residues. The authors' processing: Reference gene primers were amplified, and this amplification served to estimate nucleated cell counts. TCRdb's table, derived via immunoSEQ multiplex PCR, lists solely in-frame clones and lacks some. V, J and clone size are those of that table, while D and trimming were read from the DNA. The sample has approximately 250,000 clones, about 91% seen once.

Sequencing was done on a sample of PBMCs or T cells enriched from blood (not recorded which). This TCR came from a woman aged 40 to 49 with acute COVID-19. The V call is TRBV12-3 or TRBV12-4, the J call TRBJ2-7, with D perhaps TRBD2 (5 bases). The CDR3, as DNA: TGTGCCAGCAGTTCGACTAACCGGGGCGAGCAGTACGTC. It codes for CASSSTNRGEQYV.